This TCR beta chain was sequenced during a study of blood T cell repertoires in COVID-19 (dated by TCRdb to about 2020). The study in broad terms: Collaborator samples came from the United States, Italy and Spain and covered acute and convalescent phases of COVID-19. Deeply sampled blood TCRbeta repertoires from subjects exposed to, actively infected with, or recovered from COVID-19 were included in the dataset. The prospective study material was composed of cDNA or gDNA derived from T cells, B-cell-depleted T cells, or PBMCs. The samples were drawn from the first 160 participants of the ongoing ImmuneRACE study and from about 1,200 subjects provided by 6 global collaborators. Where available, HLA class I and class II types were taken from metadata supplied by the sample provider and were not determined by assay-based typing. The repertoires were released in a freely available public database meant as a resource for research on the immune response to SARS-CoV-2. Sample metadata almost always included a de-identified subject ID, COVID-19 status, age in years and sex. Overall results and qualifications from the work: The quantity of clinical and demographic metadata differed by source and by participant and was supplied without curation.

Inclusive of the bounding cysteine and phenylalanine, the CDR3 is 17 residues long. CDR3 DNA only is kept here, 51 bases in frame from base 1. The V and J ends are trimmed by 7 bases and 2 bases, leaving 21 bases between them. The CDR1 and CDR2 encoded by the germline V gene are SGHTA and FQGNSA. About this clone: No cognate antigen has been identified for it. This may come from a read error, since a much larger clone is one base off. This specimen includes other DNA sequences encoding the same CDR3.

Each collaborating institution followed its own protocols to collect whole blood in K2EDTA tubes. For TCRbeta analysis, collaborators shipped samples in one of three forms: frozen whole blood, isolated PBMCs, or DNA extracted from either of those sample types. TCRbeta CDR3 regions were amplified from genomic DNA using the immunoSEQ Assay, a bias-controlled multiplex PCR. For the original study's pipeline: The number of nucleated cells in each sample was estimated by amplification of reference gene primers within the assay. Sequence reads were collapsed and filtered to measure the absolute abundance of every unique TCRbeta CDR3 rearrangement. Productive Simpson clonality was computed per sample as the square root of Simpson's diversity index over productive rearrangements. TCRdb's version of the immuneACCESS table is confined to in-frame rearrangements and falls short of the full clone set. An unresolved V gene accounts for under half of the shortfall where checked; the remainder is of unknown origin. The V and J calls and clone size were taken over from that table, and D and trimming were inferred from the DNA. The sample table contains some 89,000 clones; only one count was recorded for 80% to 90% of them. The ten most abundant clones make up approximately 15% of the sample.

The clonotype was recovered from a human donor in a cohort sampled during active COVID-19. Sequencing used peripheral blood. This chain is built from TRBV7-2 and TRBJ2-1; TRBD1 is a possible D gene, resting on 6 matching bases. The CDR3 protein: CASNPPRTDPTYNEQFF. The nucleotides read TGTGCCAGCAACCCGCCCCGGACAGACCCGACCTACAATGAGCAGTTCTTC.